This T cell receptor (beta chain) was captured in a study of T cells in Graves' hyperthyroidism and ophthalmopathy. Those with hyperthyroidism were 18 to 65 years old, newly diagnosed, and ill for under 2 months. Progressors' blood was drawn at hyperthyroidism diagnosis, before ophthalmopathy symptoms. Amplified TCR beta CDR3 regions came from RNA transcripts. When the TCR CDR3 underwent first-round RT-PCR, the HTBI primer set was used. Each CDR3 protein is one row after TCRdb ran MiXCR on the multiplex PCR reads. Found here are 370,000 or so distinct CDR3 sequences, approximately 13% of them singletons; the top ten hold around 20%. Study outcomes and limitations: Before onset, by a median of approximately 6.2 months, the model predicted ophthalmopathy. A model using 13 V-J features told ophthalmopathy apart from stable hyperthyroidism.

This clonotype showed up just once. What it binds is unknown. The germline V gene has CDR1 MNHNY and CDR2 SVGAGI (reference sequence). V lost 0 bases and J lost 3, with 6 bases in between. The CDR3 extends over 14 amino acids. The V gene is TRBV6-6, the J gene TRBJ1-3; D gene uncertain. The sequencing input was blood. The TCR sequence derives from a man aged 30 to 39 with Graves' hyperthyroidism that later progressed to Graves' ophthalmopathy. CDR3 in DNA: TGTGCCAGCAGTTACTCGGACGGTGGAAACACCATATATTTT. This codes for CASSYSDGGNTIYF.